These T cell receptor beta chains were read from a single sample in a study of radiation and T cells in renal cell carcinoma. Clones were sequenced by immunoSEQ multiplex PCR, and TCRdb holds only the in-frame ones, with some missing. The sample lists about 130,000 clones; 81% were seen once. The source material was blood, sampled from a patient whose treatment included radiotherapy and nephrectomy. The receptor source for this set is a man aged 45-65 years with renal cell carcinoma. CDR3s include the opening cysteine and the closing phenylalanine or tryptophan. The order of the fields is V gene, CDR3 length, clone size, J gene, D gene, CDR3 protein, CDR3 DNA. D genes are given only for firm matches. Expanded clones get a size class; other rows say once, few or many, or leave the size out.

TRBV30	14	.	TRBJ2-2	.	CAWKVAANTGELFF	TGTGCCTGGAAAGTGGCGGCGAACACCGGGGAGCTGTTTTTT
TRBV9	13	.	TRBJ2-5	.	CASSEGTELLQYF	TGTGCCAGCAGCGAAGGGACCGAGCTCCTCCAGTACTTC
TRBV7-8	14	.	TRBJ2-7	.	CASSPPSRDYEQYF	TGTGCCAGCAGCCCCCCCTCCCGAGACTACGAGCAGTACTTC
TRBV12-5	15	.	TRBJ1-2	.	CASGSQPTGNYGYTF	TGTGCTAGTGGTTCTCAGCCAACAGGGAACTATGGCTACACCTTC
TRBV10-3	15	.	TRBJ2-1	TRBD2	CAIGSTGVREAEQFF	TGTGCCATCGGGTCCACGGGAGTGCGGGAGGCTGAGCAGTTCTTC
TRBV7-3	10	few	TRBJ2-4	.	CASSPGIQYF	TGTGCCAGCAGCCCCGGGATTCAGTACTTC
TRBV27	12	once	TRBJ1-1	TRBD1	CASSRTGSEAFF	TGTGCCAGCAGTAGGACAGGGAGTGAAGCTTTCTTT
TRBV2	16	.	TRBJ2-2	TRBD1	CASSVLQGADTGELFF	TGTGCCAGCAGTGTGCTCCAGGGGGCAGACACCGGGGAGCTGTTTTTT
TRBV28	14	.	TRBJ1-3	.	CASTGRAVENTIYF	TGTGCCAGCACCGGACGGGCGGTGGAAAACACCATATATTTT
TRBV4-3	15	.	TRBJ1-4	.	CASSQGQGDNEKLFF	TGCGCCAGCAGCCAAGGGCAGGGCGATAATGAAAAACTGTTTTTT
TRBV11-1	15	once	TRBJ2-2	.	CASSRGTENTGELFF	TGTGCCAGCAGCAGGGGGACGGAGAACACCGGGGAGCTGTTTTTT
TRBV7-6	15	.	TRBJ2-5	TRBD2	CASSLSAGEGETQYF	TGTGCCAGCAGCTTATCCGCGGGAGAAGGGGAGACCCAGTACTTC
TRBV6-5	15	.	TRBJ1-1	.	CASSRPAGVGTEAFF	TGTGCCAGCAGTCGCCCCGCGGGGGTAGGCACTGAAGCTTTCTTT
TRBV6-6	14	.	TRBJ1-2	TRBD1	CASTRQGEFYGYTF	TGTGCCAGCACAAGACAGGGGGAATTCTATGGCTACACCTTC
TRBV5-4	16	once	TRBJ2-3	.	CASSLEARDRTDTQYF	TGTGCCAGCAGCTTGGAAGCGCGGGACCGCACAGATACGCAGTATTTT
TRBV5-4	16	.	TRBJ2-1	TRBD2	CASSPPRLAGVNEQFF	TGTGCCAGCAGCCCACCCCGGCTAGCGGGGGTCAATGAGCAGTTCTTC
TRBV5-4	13	once	TRBJ2-7	.	CASSPKGQYEQYF	TGTGCCAGCAGCCCTAAAGGACAGTACGAGCAGTACTTC
TRBV6-5	16	.	TRBJ2-5	TRBD2	CASSYSGLAGGETQYF	TGTGCCAGCAGTTACTCGGGGCTAGCGGGCGGAGAGACCCAGTACTTC
TRBV5-6	15	.	TRBJ2-5	TRBD2	CASRVWMWGEGTQYF	TGTGCCAGCAGGGTCTGGATGTGGGGGGAGGGAACCCAGTACTTC
TRBV30	14	.	TRBJ1-2	.	CAWSAARAGYGYTF	TGTGCCTGGAGTGCCGCCCGGGCAGGCTATGGCTACACCTTC
TRBV10-1	13	.	TRBJ2-1	.	CASSEGAYREQFF	TGCGCCAGCAGTGAAGGAGCATATCGGGAGCAGTTCTTC
TRBV6-1	14	.	TRBJ1-5	.	CASRMGLSNQPQHF	TGTGCCAGCAGAATGGGCCTTAGCAATCAGCCCCAGCATTTT
TRBV9	15	.	TRBJ2-2	.	CASSVYGINTGELFF	TGTGCCAGCAGCGTATACGGGATAAACACCGGGGAGCTGTTTTTT
TRBV9	16	.	TRBJ2-5	TRBD1	CASSIGTGGEGETQYF	TGTGCCAGCAGCATCGGGACAGGGGGCGAGGGAGAGACCCAGTACTTC
TRBV20-1	11	once	TRBJ2-3	.	CSAEQTDTQYF	TGCAGTGCTGAGCAGACAGATACGCAGTATTTT
TRBV29-1	14	once	TRBJ1-1	TRBD1	CSVSGTVFNTEAFF	TGCAGCGTGTCCGGGACAGTATTTAACACTGAAGCTTTCTTT
TRBV9	13	.	TRBJ2-1	.	CASSLDPYNEQFF	TGTGCCAGCAGCCTAGACCCATACAATGAGCAGTTCTTC
TRBV2	13	once	TRBJ2-3	.	CASSLGRTDTQYF	TGTGCCAGCTCCCTAGGTAGGACAGATACGCAGTATTTT
TRBV9	15	.	TRBJ1-2	.	CASSTSTGLTYGYTF	TGTGCCAGCAGCACATCCACAGGGCTTACCTATGGCTACACCTTC
TRBV11-3	14	.	TRBJ1-4	TRBD1	CASSKGQGDEKLFF	TGTGCCAGCAGCAAGGGACAGGGTGACGAAAAACTGTTTTTT
TRBV4-2	17	.	TRBJ1-2	.	CASSQEGEQGLIYGYTF	TGTGCCAGCAGCCAAGAAGGGGAACAGGGCCTAATCTATGGCTACACCTTC
TRBV6-6	15	once	TRBJ2-2	TRBD1	CASSMGQGNTGELFF	TGTGCCAGCAGCATGGGACAGGGGAACACCGGGGAGCTGTTTTTT
TRBV19	15	.	TRBJ2-7	.	CAVGDLGTQDYEQYF	TGTGCCGTTGGGGACCTCGGGACCCAAGACTACGAGCAGTACTTC
TRBV2	15	.	TRBJ1-1	.	CASSPPGQLNTEAFF	TGTGCCAGCAGTCCCCCGGGACAACTAAACACTGAAGCTTTCTTT
TRBV6-1	19	.	TRBJ2-5	TRBD2	CASSEARSGFLREEETQYF	TGTGCCAGCAGTGAAGCTAGAAGCGGTTTTCTGCGGGAGGAAGAGACCCAGTACTTC
TRBV2	14	.	TRBJ1-5	.	CASSEAGNGQPQHF	TGTGCCAGCAGTGAAGCCGGGAATGGTCAGCCCCAGCATTTT
TRBV5-1	15	.	TRBJ1-5	.	CASSPAGVGNQPQHF	TGCGCCAGCAGCCCGGCGGGGGTTGGGAATCAGCCCCAGCATTTT
TRBV29-1	15	.	TRBJ2-1	TRBD1	CSVEDQGQGYNEQFF	TGCAGCGTTGAAGATCAGGGACAGGGCTACAATGAGCAGTTCTTC
TRBV7-9	12	.	TRBJ2-7	.	CASSFQGYEQYF	TGTGCCAGCAGCTTTCAGGGCTACGAGCAGTACTTC
TRBV20-1	11	.	TRBJ1-3	.	CSASEGNTIYF	TGCAGTGCTAGTGAGGGGAACACCATATATTTT
TRBV6-1	13	.	TRBJ1-2	.	CASSDTGIYGYTF	TGTGCCAGCAGCGATACAGGGATCTATGGCTACACCTTC
TRBV10-3	16	once	TRBJ1-3	.	CAISPNTQGSGNTIYF	TGTGCCATCAGTCCGAACACTCAGGGATCTGGAAACACCATATATTTT
TRBV19	19	.	TRBJ1-5	.	CASSPRPTSSRDSNQPQHF	TGTGCCAGTAGTCCACGGCCGACGTCAAGCCGTGATAGCAATCAGCCCCAGCATTTT